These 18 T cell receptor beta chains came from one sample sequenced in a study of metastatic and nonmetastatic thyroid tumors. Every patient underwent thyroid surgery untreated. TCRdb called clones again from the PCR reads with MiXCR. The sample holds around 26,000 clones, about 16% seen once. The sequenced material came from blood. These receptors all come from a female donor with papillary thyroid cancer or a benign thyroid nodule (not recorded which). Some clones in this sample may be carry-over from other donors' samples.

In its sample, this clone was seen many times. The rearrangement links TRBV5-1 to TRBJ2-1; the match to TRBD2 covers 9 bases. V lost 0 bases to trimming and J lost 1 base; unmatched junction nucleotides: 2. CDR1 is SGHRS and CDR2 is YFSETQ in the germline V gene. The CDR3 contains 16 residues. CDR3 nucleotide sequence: TGCGCCAGCAGCTTGGGGCTAGCGGGATCCTACAATGAGCAGTTCTTC. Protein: CASSLGLAGSYNEQFF.

As DNA, the CDR3 is TGTGCCAGCAGTTGGACAGGGATAGGGACCTACGAGCAGTACTTC. Its translation: CASSWTGIGTYEQYF. The chain uses TRBV28 and TRBJ2-7; 8 nucleotides agree with TRBD1. Germline trimming cut 4 bases from V and 2 bases from J; bases unmatched to any gene: 7. This CDR3 is built from 15 residues. Per germline, CDR1 MDHEN and CDR2 SYDVKM. Full variable domain (remainder filled in from reference TRBV28 and TRBJ2-7): DVKVTQSSRYLVKRTGEKVFLECVQDMDHENMFWYRQDPGLGLRLIYFSYDVKMKEKGDIPEGYSVSREKKERFSLILESASTNQTSMYLCASSWTGIGTYEQYFGPGTRLTVT.

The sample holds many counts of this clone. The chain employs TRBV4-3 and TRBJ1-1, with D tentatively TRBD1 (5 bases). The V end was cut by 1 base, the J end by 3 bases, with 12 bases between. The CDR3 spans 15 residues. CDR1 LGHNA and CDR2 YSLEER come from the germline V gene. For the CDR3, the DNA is TGCGCCAGCAGCCAAGTGGGGAAAGGGGACACTGAAGCTTTCTTT. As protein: CASSQVGKGDTEAFF.

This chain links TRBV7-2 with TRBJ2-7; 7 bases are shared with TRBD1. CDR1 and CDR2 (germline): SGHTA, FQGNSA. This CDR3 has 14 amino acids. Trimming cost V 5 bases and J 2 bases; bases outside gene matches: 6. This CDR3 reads CASSAPGQPYEQYF. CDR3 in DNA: TGTGCCAGCAGCGCACCGGGACAGCCCTACGAGCAGTACTTC.

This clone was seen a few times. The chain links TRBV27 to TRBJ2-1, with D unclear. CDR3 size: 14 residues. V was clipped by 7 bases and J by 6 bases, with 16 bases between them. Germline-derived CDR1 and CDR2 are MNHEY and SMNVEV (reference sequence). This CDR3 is CASTSGLTGNEQFF. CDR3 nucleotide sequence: TGTGCCAGCACGAGTGGCTTGACGGGCAATGAGCAGTTCTTC.

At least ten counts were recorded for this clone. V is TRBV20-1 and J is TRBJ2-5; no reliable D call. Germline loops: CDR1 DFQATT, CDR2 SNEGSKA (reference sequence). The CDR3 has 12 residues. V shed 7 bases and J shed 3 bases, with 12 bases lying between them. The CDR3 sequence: CSVLKSEETQYF. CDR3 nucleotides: TGCAGTGTCTTAAAATCCGAAGAGACCCAGTACTTC.

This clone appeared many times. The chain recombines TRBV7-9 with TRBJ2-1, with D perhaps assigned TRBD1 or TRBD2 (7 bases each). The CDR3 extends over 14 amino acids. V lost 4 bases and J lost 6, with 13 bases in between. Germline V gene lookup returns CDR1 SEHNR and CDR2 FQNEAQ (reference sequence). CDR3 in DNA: TGTGCCAGCAGCTGGGGGGGACAGAGCAATGAGCAGTTCTTC. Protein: CASSWGGQSNEQFF. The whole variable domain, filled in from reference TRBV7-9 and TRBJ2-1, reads DTGVSQNPRHKITKRGQNVTFRCDPISEHNRLYWYRQTLGQGPEFLTYFQNEAQLEKSRLLSDRFSAERPKGSFSTLEIQRTEQGDSAMYLCASSWGGQSNEQFFGPGTRLTVL.

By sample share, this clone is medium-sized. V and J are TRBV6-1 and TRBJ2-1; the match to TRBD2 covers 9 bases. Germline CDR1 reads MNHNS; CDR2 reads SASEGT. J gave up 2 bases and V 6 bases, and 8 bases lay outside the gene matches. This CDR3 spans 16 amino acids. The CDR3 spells CASRDLAGITYNEQFF. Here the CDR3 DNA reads TGTGCCAGCAGAGACCTAGCGGGGATTACCTACAATGAGCAGTTCTTC.

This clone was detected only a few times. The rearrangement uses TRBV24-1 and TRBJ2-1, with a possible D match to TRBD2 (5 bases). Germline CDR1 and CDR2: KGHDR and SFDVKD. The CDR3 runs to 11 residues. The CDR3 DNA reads TGTGCAAACAGTGGGAGCGGTGAGCAGTTCTTC. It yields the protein CANSGSGEQFF.

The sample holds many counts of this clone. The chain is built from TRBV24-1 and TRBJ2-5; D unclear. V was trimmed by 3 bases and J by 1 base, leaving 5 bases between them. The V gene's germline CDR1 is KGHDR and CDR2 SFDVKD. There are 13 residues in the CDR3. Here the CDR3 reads CATSDGFQETQYF. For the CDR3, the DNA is TGTGCCACCAGTGATGGGTTCCAAGAGACCCAGTACTTC.

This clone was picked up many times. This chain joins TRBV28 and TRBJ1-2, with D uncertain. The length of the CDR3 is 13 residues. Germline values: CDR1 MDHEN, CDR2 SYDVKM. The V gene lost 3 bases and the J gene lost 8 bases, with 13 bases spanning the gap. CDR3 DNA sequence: TGTGCCAGCAGTTTGAGTCAGGCTGTCGGCTACACCTTC. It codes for CASSLSQAVGYTF.

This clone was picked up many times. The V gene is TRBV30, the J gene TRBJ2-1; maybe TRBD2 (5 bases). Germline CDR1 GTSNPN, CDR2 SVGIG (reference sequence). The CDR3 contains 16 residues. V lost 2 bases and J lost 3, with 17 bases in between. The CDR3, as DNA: TGTGCCTGGAGTCCCTCGTGGAGCGGAGGCTACAATGAGCAGTTCTTC. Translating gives CAWSPSWSGGYNEQFF.

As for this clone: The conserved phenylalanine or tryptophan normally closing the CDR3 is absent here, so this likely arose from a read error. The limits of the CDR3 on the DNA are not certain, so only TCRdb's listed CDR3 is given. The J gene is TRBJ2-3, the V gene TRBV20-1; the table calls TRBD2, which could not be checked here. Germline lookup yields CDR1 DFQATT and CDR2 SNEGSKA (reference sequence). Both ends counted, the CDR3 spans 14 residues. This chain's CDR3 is CSAPTSGRSDTHYL.

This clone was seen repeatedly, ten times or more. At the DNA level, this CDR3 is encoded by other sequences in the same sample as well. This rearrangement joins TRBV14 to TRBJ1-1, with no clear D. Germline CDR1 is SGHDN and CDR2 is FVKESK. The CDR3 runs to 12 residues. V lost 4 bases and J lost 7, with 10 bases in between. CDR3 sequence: CASSLWESEAFF. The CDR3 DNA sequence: TGTGCCAGCAGCCTTTGGGAGAGTGAAGCTTTCTTT. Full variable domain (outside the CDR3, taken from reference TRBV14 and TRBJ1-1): EAGVTQFPSHSVIEKGQTVTLRCDPISGHDNLYWYRRVMGKEIKFLLHFVKESKQDESGMPNNRFLAERTGGTYSTLKVQPAELEDSGVYFCASSLWESEAFFGQGTRLTVV.

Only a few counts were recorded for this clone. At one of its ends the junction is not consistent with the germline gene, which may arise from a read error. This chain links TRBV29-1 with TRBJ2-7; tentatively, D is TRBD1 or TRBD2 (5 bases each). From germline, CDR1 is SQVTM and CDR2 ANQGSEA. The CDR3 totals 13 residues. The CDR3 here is CSVCRDPRAEQCF. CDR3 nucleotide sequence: TGCAGCGTGTGCCGGGACCCGAGGGCCGAGCAGTGCTTC.

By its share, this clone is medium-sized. CDR3 bases: TGTGCCAGCAGTGACGGGACCCACACCGGGGAGCTGTTTTTT. Encoded protein: CASSDGTHTGELFF. The V and J genes are TRBV28 and TRBJ2-2, with D perhaps given as TRBD1 or TRBD2 (5 bases each). CDR3 length: 14 amino acids. V dropped 5 bases and J dropped 3 bases, with 10 bases sitting between them. CDR1 is MDHEN and CDR2 is SYDVKM in the germline V gene.

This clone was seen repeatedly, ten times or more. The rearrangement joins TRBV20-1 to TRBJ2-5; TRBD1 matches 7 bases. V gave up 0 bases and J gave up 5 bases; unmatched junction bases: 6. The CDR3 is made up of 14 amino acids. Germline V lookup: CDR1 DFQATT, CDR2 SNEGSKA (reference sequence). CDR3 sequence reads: CSARDGTVPETQYF. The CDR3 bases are TGCAGTGCTAGAGATGGGACAGTACCGGAGACCCAGTACTTC.

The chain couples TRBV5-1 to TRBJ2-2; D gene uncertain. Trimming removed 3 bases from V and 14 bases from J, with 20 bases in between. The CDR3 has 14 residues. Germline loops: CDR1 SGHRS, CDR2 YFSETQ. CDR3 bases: TGCGCCAGCAGCTCGACGGGCAACACCGGTGATCTGTTTTTT. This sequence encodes CASSSTGNTGDLFF.